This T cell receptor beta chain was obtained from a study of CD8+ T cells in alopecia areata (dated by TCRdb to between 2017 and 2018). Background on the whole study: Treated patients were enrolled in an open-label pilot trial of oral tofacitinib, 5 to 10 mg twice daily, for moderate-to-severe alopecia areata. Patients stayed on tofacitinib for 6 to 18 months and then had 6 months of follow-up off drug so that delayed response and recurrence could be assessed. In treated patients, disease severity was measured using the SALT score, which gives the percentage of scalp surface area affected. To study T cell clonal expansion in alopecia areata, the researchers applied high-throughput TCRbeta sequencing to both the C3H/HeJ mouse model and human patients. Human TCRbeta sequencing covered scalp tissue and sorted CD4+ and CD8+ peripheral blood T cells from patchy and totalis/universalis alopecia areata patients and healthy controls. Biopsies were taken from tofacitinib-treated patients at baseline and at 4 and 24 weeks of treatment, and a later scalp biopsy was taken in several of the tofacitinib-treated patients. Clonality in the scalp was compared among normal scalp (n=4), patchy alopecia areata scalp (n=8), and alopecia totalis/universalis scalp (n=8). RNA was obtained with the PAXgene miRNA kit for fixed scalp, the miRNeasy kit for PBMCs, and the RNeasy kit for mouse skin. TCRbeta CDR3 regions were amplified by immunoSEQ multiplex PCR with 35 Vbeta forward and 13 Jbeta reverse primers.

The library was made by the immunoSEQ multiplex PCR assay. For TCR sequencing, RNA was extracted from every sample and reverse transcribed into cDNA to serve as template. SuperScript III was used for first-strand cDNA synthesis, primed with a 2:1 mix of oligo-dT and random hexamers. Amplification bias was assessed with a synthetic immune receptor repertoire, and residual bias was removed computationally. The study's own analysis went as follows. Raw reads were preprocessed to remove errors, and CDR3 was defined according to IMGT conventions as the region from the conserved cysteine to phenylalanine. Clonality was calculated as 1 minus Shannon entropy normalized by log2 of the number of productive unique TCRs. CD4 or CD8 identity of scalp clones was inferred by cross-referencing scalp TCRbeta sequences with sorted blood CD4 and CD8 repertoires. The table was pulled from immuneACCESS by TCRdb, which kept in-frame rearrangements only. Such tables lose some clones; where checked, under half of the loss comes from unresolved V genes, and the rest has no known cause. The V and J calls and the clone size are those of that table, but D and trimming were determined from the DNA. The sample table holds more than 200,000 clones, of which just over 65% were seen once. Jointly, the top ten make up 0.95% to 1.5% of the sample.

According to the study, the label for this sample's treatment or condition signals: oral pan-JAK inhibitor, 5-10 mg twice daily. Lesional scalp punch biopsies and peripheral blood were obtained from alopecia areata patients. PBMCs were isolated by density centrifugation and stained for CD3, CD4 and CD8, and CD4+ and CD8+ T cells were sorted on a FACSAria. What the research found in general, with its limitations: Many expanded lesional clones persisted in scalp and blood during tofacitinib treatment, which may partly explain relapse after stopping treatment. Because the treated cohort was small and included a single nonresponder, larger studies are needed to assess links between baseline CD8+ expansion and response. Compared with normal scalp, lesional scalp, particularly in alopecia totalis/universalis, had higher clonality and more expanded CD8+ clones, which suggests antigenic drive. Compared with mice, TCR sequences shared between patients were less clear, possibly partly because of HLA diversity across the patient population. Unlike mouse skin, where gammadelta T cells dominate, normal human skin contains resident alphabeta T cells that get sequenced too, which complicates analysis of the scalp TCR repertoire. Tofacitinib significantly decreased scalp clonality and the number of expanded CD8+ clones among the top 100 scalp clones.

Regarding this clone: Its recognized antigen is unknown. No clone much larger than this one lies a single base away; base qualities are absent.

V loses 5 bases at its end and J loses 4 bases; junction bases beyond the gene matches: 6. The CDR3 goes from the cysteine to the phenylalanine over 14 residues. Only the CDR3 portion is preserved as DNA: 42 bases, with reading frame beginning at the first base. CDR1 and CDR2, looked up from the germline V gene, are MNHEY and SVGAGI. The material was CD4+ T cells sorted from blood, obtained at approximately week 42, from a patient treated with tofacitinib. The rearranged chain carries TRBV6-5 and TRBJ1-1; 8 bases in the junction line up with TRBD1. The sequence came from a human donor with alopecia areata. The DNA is TGTGCCAGCAGTCAAACAGGGGGAGGCACTGAAGCTTTCTTT. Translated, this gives CASSQTGGGTEAFF.